A single sample gave rise to the 27 T cell receptor beta chains below, sequenced in a study of blood T cells in healthy people across ages. The authors ran a second PCR of about 6 to 12 cycles using a sample-barcoded 5' primer and a J-beta primer mix. TCRdb used MiXCR to reprocess the 5' RACE reads, holding one entry per CDR3 protein. In the table there are roughly 1,300,000 distinct CDR3 sequences, 45% to 70% of which are singletons. The sample comprised blood. The receptors were gathered from a man younger than 35 in good health.

This clonotype occurred a few times. The chain has TRBV28 and TRBJ2-2, with D possibly matching TRBD1 (5 bases). This CDR3 spans 17 amino acids. The V gene lost 1 base and the J gene lost 4 bases, with 16 bases spanning the gap. Per germline, CDR1 MDHEN and CDR2 SYDVKM. The CDR3 DNA is TGTGCCAGCAGTTTATTGCGGTGGGGCAGGCCCACCGGGGAGCTGTTTTTT. It yields the protein CASSLLRWGRPTGELFF.

This clonotype was seen many times. The chain links TRBV20-1 to TRBJ1-2, with 7 nucleotides matching TRBD1. V lost 4 bases to trimming and J lost 7 bases; unmatched junction nucleotides: 6. Germline-derived CDR1 and CDR2 are DFQATT and SNEGSKA (reference sequence). The CDR3 covers 12 residues. This CDR3 reads CSAMHRGGGYTF. The CDR3 DNA is TGCAGTGCTATGCACAGGGGCGGTGGCTACACCTTC.

V and J are TRBV6-6 and TRBJ2-4; perhaps TRBD1 as D (7 bases). Judging by the DNA end, TRBJ2-7 fits better; the J call may be wrong. Germline V lookup: CDR1 MNHNY, CDR2 SVGAGI (reference sequence). The CDR3 has 14 residues. The CDR3 DNA reads TGTGCCAGCACCTTTACGGGGGACAGTTACGAGCAGTACTTC. This encodes CASTFTGDSYEQYF.

The chain links TRBV6-5 to TRBJ1-2; D remains unclear. Germline V lookup: CDR1 MNHEY, CDR2 SVGAGI. CDR3 length: 12 residues. Between the trimmed V and J ends, which lost 0 bases and 8 bases, there was a span of 7 bases. The CDR3 loop is CASSYSAGGYTF. The CDR3 DNA is TGTGCCAGCAGTTACTCGGCGGGCGGCTACACCTTC.

This sequence joins TRBV4-2 and TRBJ1-5, with D perhaps matching TRBD1 (5 bases). V lost 4 bases to trimming and J lost 2 bases, with 15 bases between them. The germline V gene has CDR1 LGHNA and CDR2 YNFKEQ. The CDR3 consists of 16 residues. The CDR3 reads CASSLLGVGGNQPQHF. Written as DNA, the CDR3 is TGTGCCAGCAGCCTCCTGGGGGTGGGAGGCAATCAGCCCCAGCATTTT.

The chain is built from TRBV7-9 and TRBJ2-3; 7 bases are shared with TRBD2. The ends lost 2 bases at V and 2 bases at J; junction bases unmatched: 7. This CDR3 is built from 16 residues. Looked up from germline, CDR1 is SEHNR and CDR2 is FQNEAQ (reference sequence). CDR3 sequence reads: CASSLSVAGITDTQYF. In DNA, the CDR3 is TGTGCCAGCAGCTTATCGGTAGCGGGTATCACAGATACGCAGTATTTT.

The genes are TRBV6-5 and TRBJ2-1; D gene uncertain. The ends were cut back, 0 bases at V and 8 bases at J, with 8 bases in the middle. The germline V gene encodes CDR1 MNHEY and CDR2 SVGAGI. The CDR3 consists of 13 residues. CDR3: CASSYSLDYEQFF. DNA of the CDR3: TGTGCCAGCAGTTACTCGTTAGACTATGAGCAGTTCTTC.

This clonotype was detected many times. The rearrangement joins TRBV27 to TRBJ2-3; D not resolved. Looked up from germline, CDR1 is MNHEY and CDR2 is SMNVEV (reference sequence). This CDR3 contains 16 residues. V was clipped by 8 bases and J by 2 bases, with 20 bases between them. In DNA, the CDR3 is TGTGCCAGCCTACCCATGAAGGGCCCCAACACAGATACGCAGTATTTT. Protein: CASLPMKGPNTDTQYF.

The J gene is TRBJ1-6, the V gene TRBV27, with D unclear. Trimming removed 3 bases from V and 3 bases from J, with 12 bases in between. CDR1 is MNHEY, CDR2 SMNVEV, per germline (reference sequence). The CDR3 is 16 amino acids. The CDR3 sequence is CASSLLASLYNSPLHF. The DNA of the CDR3 is TGTGCCAGCAGTTTGTTGGCCAGTCTCTATAATTCACCCCTCCACTTT.

This rearrangement joins TRBV13 to TRBJ2-1; D gene uncertain. This CDR3 spans 10 amino acids. V was cut by 6 bases and J by 9 bases, with 6 bases left in between. Per germline, CDR1 PRHDT and CDR2 FYEKMQ (reference sequence). The CDR3 sequence: CASSRTEQFF. As DNA, the CDR3 is TGTGCCAGCAGTCGTACTGAGCAGTTCTTC.

The chain is built from TRBV11-2 and TRBJ2-7, with 10 bases lining up with TRBD2. The ends lost 0 bases at V and 3 bases at J; junction bases unmatched: 8. The CDR3 runs 17 residues. Germline V CDR1 and CDR2: SGHAT, FQNNGV. The CDR3 bases are TGTGCCAGCAGCTTAGATTATTCACTAGCGGGATACTACGAGCAGTACTTC. This gives the protein CASSLDYSLAGYYEQYF.

The chain is built from TRBV20-1 and TRBJ2-1; 14 bases agree with TRBD2. With 3 bases clipped from V and 7 bases from J, the junction kept 8 bases outside the gene matches. Per the germline V gene, CDR1 is DFQATT and CDR2 is SNEGSKA (reference sequence). The CDR3 spans 16 residues. CDR3 DNA: TGCAGTGCTAGCCGACTAGCGGGAGGGCCAAGGAATGAGCAGTTCTTC. Its protein is CSASRLAGGPRNEQFF.

V usage is TRBV2 and J usage is TRBJ2-4; D remains unclear. The J call is uncertain, as TRBJ2-7 better fits the DNA end. The V gene's germline CDR1 is SNHLY and CDR2 FYNNEI. This CDR3 spans 12 amino acids. The CDR3 reads CASKTISYEQYF. CDR3 nucleotide sequence: TGTGCCAGCAAAACAATCTCCTACGAGCAGTACTTC.

This clonotype was seen only a few times. The chain combines TRBV6-2 or TRBV6-3 with TRBJ2-2; D is unclear. With 2 bases removed from V and 2 bases from J, the gap between germline ends came to 9 bases. Germline values: CDR1 MNHEY, CDR2 SVGEGT. This CDR3 has 15 residues. CDR3 sequence reads: CASSYLDLNTGELFF. Written as DNA, the CDR3 is TGTGCCAGCAGTTACCTCGACCTCAACACCGGGGAGCTGTTTTTT.

The chain recombines TRBV28 with TRBJ2-3; the D is unclear. Per the germline V gene, CDR1 is MDHEN and CDR2 is SYDVKM. The CDR3 loop spans 13 amino acids. Trimming left V 7 bases short and J 5 bases short, with 13 bases between. Written as DNA, the CDR3 is TGTGCCAGCATCGGAGTACCCAGAGATACGCAGTATTTT. This codes for CASIGVPRDTQYF.

The V call is TRBV29-1, the J call TRBJ2-1; D tentatively reads TRBD1 or TRBD2 (5 bases each). This CDR3 comprises 12 residues. Looked up from germline, CDR1 is SQVTM and CDR2 is ANQGSEA. Trimming removed 2 bases from V and 6 bases from J, with 8 bases in between. In DNA, the CDR3 is TGCAGCGTTGAAAGAGGGGTCAATGAGCAGTTCTTC. Encoded protein: CSVERGVNEQFF.

The chain couples TRBV20-1 to TRBJ2-1; the match to TRBD1 covers 9 bases. Germline CDR1 and CDR2: DFQATT and SNEGSKA (reference sequence). The CDR3 has 15 amino acids. After removal of 3 bases from V and 6 bases from J, the junction contained 9 bases not matched to a gene. The chain's CDR3 is CSASPGTGLFNEQFF. The CDR3 coding sequence is TGCAGTGCTAGTCCCGGGACAGGGTTGTTCAATGAGCAGTTCTTC.

The rearrangement joins TRBV28 to TRBJ2-5; 11 bases are shared with TRBD1. Germline CDR1 reads MDHEN; CDR2 reads SYDVKM. The V and J ends lost 5 bases and 5 bases, in that order; junction bases with no gene match: 7. This CDR3 has 15 amino acids. Written as DNA, the CDR3 is TGTGCCAGCAGTCCTCGGACAGGGGGCATTGAGACCCAGTACTTC. Translated, it gives CASSPRTGGIETQYF. The whole variable domain, remainder taken from reference TRBV28 and TRBJ2-5, is DVKVTQSSRYLVKRTGEKVFLECVQDMDHENMFWYRQDPGLGLRLIYFSYDVKMKEKGDIPEGYSVSREKKERFSLILESASTNQTSMYLCASSPRTGGIETQYFGPGTRLLVL.

The chain links TRBV20-1 to TRBJ1-5, with 7 bases aligning to TRBD1. This CDR3 has 14 amino acids. Germline V gene data show CDR1 as DFQATT and CDR2 as SNEGSKA (reference sequence). Trimming at V came to 6 bases and at J to 2 bases, leaving 7 bases not matched to a gene. The DNA for the CDR3 is TGCAGTGCGGACACAGGGGAACGCAATCAGCCCCAGCATTTT. It encodes CSADTGERNQPQHF.

This clonotype was observed a few times. The CDR3: CASSQEGGTDYEQYF. The CDR3 DNA follows: TGCGCCAGCAGCCAAGAAGGCGGGACAGACTACGAGCAGTACTTC. The chain uses TRBV4-1 and TRBJ2-7; TRBD1 is a possible D gene (7 bases). From germline, CDR1 is MGHRA and CDR2 YSYEKL. Trimming took 0 bases from V and 3 from J, leaving 12 bases between them. The CDR3 is made up of 15 amino acids.

This chain connects TRBV7-8 to TRBJ2-7, with 12 bases fitting TRBD2. CDR3 length: 16 amino acids. The V segment lost 2 bases and the J segment 3 bases; nucleotides outside the gene matches: 5. CDR1 and CDR2 from the germline V gene are SGHVS and FQNEAQ. The CDR3 DNA is TGTGCCAGCAGCTTACTCGGGACTAGCGGGCTCTACGAGCAGTACTTC. Its protein product is CASSLLGTSGLYEQYF.

This rearrangement joins TRBV6-1 to TRBJ2-3; unclear D gene. Trimming stripped 6 bases from V and 1 base from J, with 14 bases between. Germline CDR1 MNHNS, CDR2 SASEGT. The CDR3 is made up of 15 amino acids. CDR3 in amino acids: CASRAGVVGTDTQYF. Here the CDR3 DNA reads TGTGCCAGCAGAGCTGGAGTGGTGGGCACAGATACGCAGTATTTT.

The V and J genes are TRBV20-1 and TRBJ2-7; 14 bases are a match to TRBD2. The CDR3 totals 17 residues. Germline CDR1 reads DFQATT; CDR2 reads SNEGSKA (reference sequence). V dropped 0 bases and J dropped 5; count of bases not matched to a gene: 9. The CDR3 protein is CSARDAYLTSGGDEQYF. The DNA of the CDR3 is TGCAGTGCTAGAGATGCTTACCTGACTAGCGGGGGGGACGAGCAGTACTTC.

The chain carries TRBV4-2 and TRBJ1-1; tentatively, D is TRBD1 (5 bases). With 0 bases removed from V and 6 bases from J, the gap between germline ends came to 17 bases. Germline V gene data show CDR1 as LGHNA and CDR2 as YNFKEQ. This CDR3 has 16 residues. Here the CDR3 reads CASSQDLEGHTPEAFF. For the CDR3, the DNA is TGTGCCAGCAGCCAAGATCTAGAGGGGCATACGCCTGAAGCTTTCTTT.

The chain is built from TRBV20-1 and TRBJ1-6; TRBD1 aligns across 7 bases. This CDR3 is 16 amino acids long. V was pared by 6 bases and J by 1 base, with 9 bases of the junction left unmatched. The germline gives CDR1 DFQATT, CDR2 SNEGSKA (reference sequence). The chain's CDR3 is CSAIDRASSYNSPLHF. The CDR3, as DNA: TGCAGTGCGATTGACAGGGCTTCATCCTATAATTCACCCCTCCACTTT.

CDR3 sequence reads: CSVKGLTGGFQQYF. The DNA for the CDR3 is TGCAGCGTTAAGGGCCTGACCGGGGGCTTCCAGCAGTACTTC. The chain combines TRBV29-1 with TRBJ2-7; either TRBD1 or TRBD2 may fit D (6 bases each). The CDR3 contains 14 residues. V was cut by 5 bases and J by 8 bases, with 22 bases left in between. Germline CDR1 and CDR2: SQVTM and ANQGSEA.

This clonotype has a handful of counts. The V and J genes are TRBV4-1 and TRBJ1-2, with 8 bases fitting TRBD1. CDR1 and CDR2 from the germline V gene are MGHRA and YSYEKL. The CDR3 length is 14 residues. J gave up 6 bases and V 3 bases, and 6 bases lay outside the gene matches. The CDR3 spells CASSQVGTGNGYTF. The CDR3 DNA is TGCGCCAGCAGCCAGGTTGGGACAGGCAATGGCTACACCTTC.